The 5 T cell receptor beta chains in this list originate from one sample, sequenced in a study of T cells after yellow fever vaccination. TCRdb used MiXCR to reprocess the 5' RACE reads, holding one entry per CDR3 protein. The sample shows about 220,000 distinct CDR3 sequences, 3% to 4% of them seen only once. Sequenced material: CD4+ T cells sorted from PBMCs, taken 10 days after the yellow fever booster vaccination. Receptor source: a man aged 18 to 29 who received the YFV17D yellow fever vaccine.

The chain links TRBV3-1 to TRBJ1-4; TRBD1 is a possible D gene (6 bases). Trimming cost V 0 bases and J 7 bases, with 15 bases left between them. Germline CDR1 is LGHDT and CDR2 is YNNKEL (reference sequence). The CDR3 sequence is 16 residues long. The CDR3 nucleotides are TGTGCCAGCAGCCAAGATCGCGCAGGGGATCGTGAAAAACTGTTTTTT. Protein product: CASSQDRAGDREKLFF.

The sample holds many counts of this clonotype. This chain connects TRBV5-1 to TRBJ1-6, with 8 bases aligning to TRBD1. J gave up 10 bases and V 4 bases, and 7 bases lay outside the gene matches. The CDR3 extends over 14 amino acids. Germline V gene lookup returns CDR1 SGHRS and CDR2 YFSETQ. The CDR3 bases are TGCGCCAGCAGCGTTCAGGGGGCCTCGTCACCCCTCCACTTT. Translated: CASSVQGASSPLHF.

This clonotype was picked up many times. The gene calls are TRBV20-1 and TRBJ1-1, with D possibly matching TRBD1 (5 bases). Germline CDR1 DFQATT, CDR2 SNEGSKA (reference sequence). V lost 1 base and J 3 bases, leaving 12 bases between the germline ends. The CDR3 spans 14 residues. The CDR3 reads CSARGGSRDTEAFF. CDR3 nucleotides: TGCAGTGCTAGAGGGGGGTCGAGAGACACTGAAGCTTTCTTT.

CDR3: CASSEAGGRAQYF. The CDR3, as DNA: TGTGCCAGCAGTGAAGCCGGCGGCCGGGCCCAGTACTTC. The chain has TRBV2 and TRBJ2-5; D gene unclear. The CDR3 extends over 13 amino acids. V lost 0 bases and J lost 9, with 11 bases in between. Germline V gene sequence: CDR1 SNHLY, CDR2 FYNNEI.

This clonotype occurred a few times. The chain uses TRBV5-4 and TRBJ2-1, with 8 bases matching TRBD1. Germline lookup yields CDR1 SGHNT and CDR2 YYREEE (reference sequence). Trimming at V came to 3 bases and at J to 0 bases, leaving 5 bases not matched to a gene. The CDR3 loop spans 16 amino acids. CDR3 sequence (DNA): TGTGCCAGCAGCTGGGGGACAGGTAGCTCCTACAATGAGCAGTTCTTC. Translation gives CASSWGTGSSYNEQFF.